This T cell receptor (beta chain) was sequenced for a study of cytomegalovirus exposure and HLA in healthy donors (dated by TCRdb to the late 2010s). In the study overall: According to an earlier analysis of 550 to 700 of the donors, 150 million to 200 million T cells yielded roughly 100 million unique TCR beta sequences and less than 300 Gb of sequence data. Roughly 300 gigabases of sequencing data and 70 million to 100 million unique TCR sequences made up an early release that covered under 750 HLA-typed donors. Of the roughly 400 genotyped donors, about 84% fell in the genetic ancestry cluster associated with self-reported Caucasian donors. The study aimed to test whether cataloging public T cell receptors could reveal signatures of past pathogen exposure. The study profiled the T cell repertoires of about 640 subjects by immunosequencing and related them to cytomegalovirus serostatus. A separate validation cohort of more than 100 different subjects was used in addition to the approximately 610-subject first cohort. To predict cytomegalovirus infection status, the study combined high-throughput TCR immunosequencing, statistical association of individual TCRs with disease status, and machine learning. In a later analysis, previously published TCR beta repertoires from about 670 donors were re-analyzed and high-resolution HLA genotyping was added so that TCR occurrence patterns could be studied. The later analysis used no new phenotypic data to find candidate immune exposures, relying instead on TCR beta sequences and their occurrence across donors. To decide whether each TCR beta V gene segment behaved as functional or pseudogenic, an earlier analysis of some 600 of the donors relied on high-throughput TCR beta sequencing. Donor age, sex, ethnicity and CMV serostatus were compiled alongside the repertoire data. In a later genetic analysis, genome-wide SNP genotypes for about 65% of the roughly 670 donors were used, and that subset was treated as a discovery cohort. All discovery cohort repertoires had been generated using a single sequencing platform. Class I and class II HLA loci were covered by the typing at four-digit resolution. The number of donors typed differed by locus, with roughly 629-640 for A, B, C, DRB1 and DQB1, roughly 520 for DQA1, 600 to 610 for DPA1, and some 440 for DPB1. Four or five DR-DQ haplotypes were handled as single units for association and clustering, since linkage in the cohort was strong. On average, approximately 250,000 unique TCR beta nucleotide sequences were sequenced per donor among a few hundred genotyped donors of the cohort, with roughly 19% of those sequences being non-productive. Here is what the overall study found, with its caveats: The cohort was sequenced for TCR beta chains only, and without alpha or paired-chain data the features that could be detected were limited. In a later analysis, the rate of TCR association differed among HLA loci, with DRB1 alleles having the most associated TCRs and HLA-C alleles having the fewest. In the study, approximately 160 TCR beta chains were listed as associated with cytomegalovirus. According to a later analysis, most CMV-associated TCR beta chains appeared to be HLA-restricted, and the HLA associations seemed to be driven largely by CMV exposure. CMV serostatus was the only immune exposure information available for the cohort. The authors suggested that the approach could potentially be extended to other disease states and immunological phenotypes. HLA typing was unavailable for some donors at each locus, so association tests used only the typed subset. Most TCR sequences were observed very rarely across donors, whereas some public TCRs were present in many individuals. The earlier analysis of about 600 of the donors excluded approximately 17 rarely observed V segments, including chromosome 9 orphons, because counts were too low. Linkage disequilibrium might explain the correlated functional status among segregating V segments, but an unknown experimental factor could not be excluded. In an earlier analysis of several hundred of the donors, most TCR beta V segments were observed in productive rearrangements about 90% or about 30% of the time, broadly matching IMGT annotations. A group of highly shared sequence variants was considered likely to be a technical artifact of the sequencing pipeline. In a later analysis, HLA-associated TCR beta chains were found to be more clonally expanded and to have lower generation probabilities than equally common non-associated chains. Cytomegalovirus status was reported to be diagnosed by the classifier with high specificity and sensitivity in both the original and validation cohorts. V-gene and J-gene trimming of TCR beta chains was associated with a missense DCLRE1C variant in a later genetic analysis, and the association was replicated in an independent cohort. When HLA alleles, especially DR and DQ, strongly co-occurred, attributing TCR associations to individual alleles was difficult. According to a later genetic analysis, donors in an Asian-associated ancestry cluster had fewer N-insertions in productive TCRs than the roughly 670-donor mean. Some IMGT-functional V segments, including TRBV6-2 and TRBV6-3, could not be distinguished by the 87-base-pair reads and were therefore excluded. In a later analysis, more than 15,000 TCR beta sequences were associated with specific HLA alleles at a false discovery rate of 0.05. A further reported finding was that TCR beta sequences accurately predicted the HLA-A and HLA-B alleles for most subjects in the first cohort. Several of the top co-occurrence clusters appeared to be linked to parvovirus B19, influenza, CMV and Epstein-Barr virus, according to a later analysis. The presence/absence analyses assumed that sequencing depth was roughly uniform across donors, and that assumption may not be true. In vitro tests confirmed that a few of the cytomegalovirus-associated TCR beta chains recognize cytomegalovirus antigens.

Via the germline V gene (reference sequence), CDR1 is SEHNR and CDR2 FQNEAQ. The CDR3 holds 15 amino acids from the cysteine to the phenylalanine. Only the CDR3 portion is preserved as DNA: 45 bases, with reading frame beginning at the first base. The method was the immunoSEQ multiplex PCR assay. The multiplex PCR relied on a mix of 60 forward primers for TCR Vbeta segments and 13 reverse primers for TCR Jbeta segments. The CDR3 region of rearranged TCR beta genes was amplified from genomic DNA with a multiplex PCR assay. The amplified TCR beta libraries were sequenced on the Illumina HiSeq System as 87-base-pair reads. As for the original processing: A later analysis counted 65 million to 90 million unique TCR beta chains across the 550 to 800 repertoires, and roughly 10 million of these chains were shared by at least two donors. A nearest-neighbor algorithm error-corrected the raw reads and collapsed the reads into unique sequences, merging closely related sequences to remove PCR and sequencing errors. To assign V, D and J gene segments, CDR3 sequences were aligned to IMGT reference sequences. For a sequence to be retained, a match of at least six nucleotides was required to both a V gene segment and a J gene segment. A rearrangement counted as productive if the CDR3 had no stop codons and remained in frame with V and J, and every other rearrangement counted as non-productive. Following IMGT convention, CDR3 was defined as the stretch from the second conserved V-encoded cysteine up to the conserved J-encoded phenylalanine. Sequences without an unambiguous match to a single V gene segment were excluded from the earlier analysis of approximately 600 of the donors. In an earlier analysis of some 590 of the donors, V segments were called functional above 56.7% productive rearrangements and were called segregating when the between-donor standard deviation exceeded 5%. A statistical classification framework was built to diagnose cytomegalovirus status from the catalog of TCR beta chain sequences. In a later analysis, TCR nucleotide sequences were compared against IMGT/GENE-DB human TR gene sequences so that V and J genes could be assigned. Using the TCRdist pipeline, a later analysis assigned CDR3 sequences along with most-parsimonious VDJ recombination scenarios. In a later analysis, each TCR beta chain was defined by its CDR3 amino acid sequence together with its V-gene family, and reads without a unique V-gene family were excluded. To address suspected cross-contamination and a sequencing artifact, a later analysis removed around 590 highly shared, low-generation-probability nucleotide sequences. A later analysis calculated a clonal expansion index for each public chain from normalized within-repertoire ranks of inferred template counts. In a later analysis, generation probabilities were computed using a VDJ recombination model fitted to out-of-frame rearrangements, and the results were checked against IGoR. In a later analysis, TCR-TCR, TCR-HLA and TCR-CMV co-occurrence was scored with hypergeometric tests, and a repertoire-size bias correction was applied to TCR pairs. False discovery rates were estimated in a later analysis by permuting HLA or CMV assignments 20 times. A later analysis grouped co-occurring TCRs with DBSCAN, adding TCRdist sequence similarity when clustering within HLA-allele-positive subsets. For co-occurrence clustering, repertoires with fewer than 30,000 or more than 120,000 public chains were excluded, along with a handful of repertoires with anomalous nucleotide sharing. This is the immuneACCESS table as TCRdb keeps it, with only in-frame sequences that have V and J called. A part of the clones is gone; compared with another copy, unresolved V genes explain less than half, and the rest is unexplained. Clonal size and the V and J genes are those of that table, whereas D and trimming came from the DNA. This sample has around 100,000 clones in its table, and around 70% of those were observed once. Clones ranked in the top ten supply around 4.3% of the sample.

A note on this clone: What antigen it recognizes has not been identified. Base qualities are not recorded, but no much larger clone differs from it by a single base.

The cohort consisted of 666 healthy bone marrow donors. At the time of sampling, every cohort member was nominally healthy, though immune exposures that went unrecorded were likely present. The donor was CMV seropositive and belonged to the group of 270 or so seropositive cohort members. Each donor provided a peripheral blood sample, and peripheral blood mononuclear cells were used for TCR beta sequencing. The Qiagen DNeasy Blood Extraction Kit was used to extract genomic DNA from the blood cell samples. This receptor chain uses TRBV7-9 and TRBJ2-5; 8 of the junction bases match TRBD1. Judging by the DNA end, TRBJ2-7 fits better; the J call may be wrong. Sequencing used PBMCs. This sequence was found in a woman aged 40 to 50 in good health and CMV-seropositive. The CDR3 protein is CASSVAGTGPYEQYF. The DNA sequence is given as TGTGCCAGCAGCGTCGCTGGGACAGGTCCCTACGAGCAGTACTTC.